This entry lists 18 T cell receptor beta chains sequenced from one sample in a study of cytomegalovirus exposure and HLA in healthy donors. It was with 60 Vbeta and 13 Jbeta primers that the PCR ran. Profiled with immunoSEQ multiplex PCR; TCRdb holds only in-frame clones, not every one. The table shows 80,000 to 95,000 clones, with 84% occurring only once. Sequences were obtained from PBMCs. The origin of the receptors is a woman aged 18 to 35 in good health and CMV-seropositive.

The DNA of the CDR3 is TGTGCCAGCAGTCAGAGCGGGGCCCCCTACAATGAGCAGTTCTTC. This gives the protein CASSQSGAPYNEQFF. The V call is TRBV27, the J call TRBJ2-1, with 7 bases lining up with TRBD2. The germline V gene has CDR1 MNHEY and CDR2 SMNVEV (reference sequence). After removal of 5 bases from V and 2 bases from J, the junction contained 6 bases not matched to a gene. This CDR3 is built from 15 residues.

The chain carries TRBV27 and TRBJ1-5, with D maybe TRBD1 (5 bases). Germline V gene data show CDR1 as MNHEY and CDR2 as SMNVEV (reference sequence). The germline V and J ends were trimmed by 5 bases and 4 bases, with 12 bases remaining between them. The CDR3 length is 14 residues. CDR3 in amino acids: CASSPYTGNQPQHF. As DNA, the CDR3 is TGTGCCAGCAGTCCCTATACAGGAAATCAGCCCCAGCATTTT.

CDR3 coding DNA: TGTGCCAGCAGTTTATTCCCGACAGTTGAGACCCAGTACTTC. As protein: CASSLFPTVETQYF. The chain combines TRBV28 with TRBJ2-5, with D possibly matching TRBD1 (5 bases). The germline V gene encodes CDR1 MDHEN and CDR2 SYDVKM. The CDR3 sequence is 14 residues long. V lost 1 base to trimming and J lost 5 bases, with 11 bases between them.

This clone was seen only once. The chain carries TRBV29-1 and TRBJ2-5; D unresolved. The CDR3 runs to 13 residues. Trimming took 5 bases from V and 3 from J, leaving 13 bases between them. CDR1 is SQVTM and CDR2 is ANQGSEA in the germline V gene. This chain's CDR3 is CSVLRWPKETQYF. The DNA of the CDR3 is TGCAGCGTTCTCAGGTGGCCTAAAGAGACCCAGTACTTC.

The chain is built from TRBV18 and TRBJ2-5; weak D call: TRBD1 (6 bases). The CDR3 runs 15 residues. The V gene's germline CDR1 is KGHSH and CDR2 LQKENI. The V gene lost 3 bases and the J gene lost 3 bases, with 14 bases spanning the gap. In nucleotides, the CDR3 is TGTGCCAGCTCACCGGGATACCCAGGGGAAGAGACCCAGTACTTC. It encodes CASSPGYPGEETQYF.

There are a few counts of this clone. The V and J genes are TRBV5-5 and TRBJ2-6; the D gene is possibly TRBD1 (6 bases). Per the germline V gene, CDR1 is SGHKS and CDR2 is YYEKEE (reference sequence). V dropped 4 bases and J dropped 0 bases, with 11 bases sitting between them. This CDR3 comprises 16 residues. The DNA for the CDR3 is TGTGCCAGCAGCCTGGACAGATCCTCTGGGGCCAACGTCCTGACTTTC. This codes for CASSLDRSSGANVLTF.

The V call is TRBV7-9, the J call TRBJ2-5; D is perhaps TRBD2 (6 bases). V lost 0 bases and J 0 bases, leaving 8 bases between the germline ends. This CDR3 comprises 15 residues. CDR1 SEHNR and CDR2 FQNEAQ come from the germline V gene (reference sequence). The DNA of the CDR3 is TGTGCCAGCAGCTTAGCTGCGGGGTACCAAGAGACCCAGTACTTC. This encodes CASSLAAGYQETQYF.

The chain is built from TRBV5-1 and TRBJ2-3; the D gene is possibly TRBD1 (6 bases). V gave up 0 bases and J gave up 2 bases, with 7 bases separating them. CDR3 length: 14 amino acids. Germline V lookup: CDR1 SGHRS, CDR2 YFSETQ. CDR3 in amino acids: CASSLGQDTDTQYF. CDR3 coding DNA: TGCGCCAGCAGCTTGGGACAGGACACAGATACGCAGTATTTT.

V is TRBV7-2 and J is TRBJ1-2; TRBD1 aligns across 11 bases. Germline CDR1 and CDR2: SGHTA and FQGNSA. After removal of 0 bases from V and 5 bases from J, the junction contained 5 bases not matched to a gene. The CDR3 is made up of 16 amino acids. The CDR3 loop is CASSLARDRGVYGYTF. CDR3 DNA: TGTGCCAGCAGCTTAGCCCGGGACAGGGGGGTTTATGGCTACACCTTC. Full variable domain (remainder filled in from reference TRBV7-2 and TRBJ1-2): GAGVSQSPSNKVTEKGKDVELRCDPISGHTALYWYRQSLGQGLEFLIYFQGNSAPDKSGLPSDRFSAERTGGSVSTLTIQRTQQEDSAVYLCASSLARDRGVYGYTFGSGTRLTVV.

This chain's CDR3 is CASSLGGRNEQFF. The CDR3 nucleotides read TGCGCCAGCAGCTTGGGGGGCCGGAATGAGCAGTTCTTC. The chain joins TRBV5-1 to TRBJ2-1, with a weak D call TRBD1 (5 bases). V was trimmed by 0 bases and J by 7 bases, leaving 8 bases between them. The germline V gene encodes CDR1 SGHRS and CDR2 YFSETQ. This CDR3 region has 13 residues.

Only one count was recorded for this clone. V is TRBV27 and J is TRBJ2-7; D perhaps matches TRBD1 (6 bases). V was cut by 0 bases and J by 1 base, with 10 bases left in between. The CDR3 length is 15 residues. The germline V gene encodes CDR1 MNHEY and CDR2 SMNVEV (reference sequence). In DNA, the CDR3 is TGTGCCAGCAGTTTATCGGCGACAGGATCCTACGAGCAGTACTTC. Its translation is CASSLSATGSYEQYF.

CDR3 coding DNA: TGTGCCACCAGCAGCCTAGCGGGACGGGCAGATACGCAGTATTTT. Translating gives CATSSLAGRADTQYF. The chain uses TRBV15 and TRBJ2-3; 9 positions agree with TRBD2. Germline V gene data show CDR1 as LNHNV and CDR2 as YYDKDF (reference sequence). This CDR3 contains 15 residues. The ends lost 3 bases at V and 4 bases at J; junction bases unmatched: 5.

This clone was observed once. This chain joins TRBV27 and TRBJ2-2, with 9 nucleotides matching TRBD2. V was clipped by 2 bases and J by 3 bases; unmatched bases: 1. The length of the CDR3 is 15 residues. The germline CDR1 and CDR2 sequences are MNHEY and SMNVEV (reference sequence). CDR3 loop: CASSLAGGHTGELFF. The DNA of the CDR3 is TGTGCCAGCAGTTTAGCGGGAGGGCACACCGGGGAGCTGTTTTTT.

The CDR3, as DNA: TGTGCCAGCCACCGGACACTTGACTCCCCTAGCACAGATACGCAGTATTTT. It codes for CASHRTLDSPSTDTQYF. The V gene is TRBV2, the J gene TRBJ2-3; D may be TRBD1 (5 bases). The CDR3 covers 17 residues. V was clipped by 8 bases and J by 0 bases, with 21 bases between them. Germline values: CDR1 SNHLY, CDR2 FYNNEI. The variable domain in full, with the rest retrieved from reference TRBV2 and TRBJ2-3, is EPEVTQTPSHQVTQMGQEVILRCVPISNHLYFYWYRQILGQKVEFLVSFYNNEISEKSEIFDDQFSVERPDGSNFTLKIRSTKLEDSAMYFCASHRTLDSPSTDTQYFGPGTRLTVL.

The rearrangement joins TRBV11-3 to TRBJ1-3; 9 bases are a match to TRBD1. The CDR3 spans 20 residues. CDR1 and CDR2 from the germline V gene are SGHNT and YENEEA. Losses at the gene ends were 0 bases for V and 2 bases for J; bases not matched to a gene: 14. The chain's CDR3 is CASSLDLGQGSRMTGNTIYF. The CDR3 nucleotides read TGTGCCAGCAGCTTAGATCTGGGACAGGGATCGCGGATGACTGGAAACACCATATATTTT.

J is TRBJ2-7 and V is TRBV6-5, with D uncertain. V shed 6 bases and J shed 5 bases, with 8 bases lying between them. This CDR3 spans 11 amino acids. Germline V lookup: CDR1 MNHEY, CDR2 SVGAGI. CDR3 sequence reads: CASSRLHEQYF. For the CDR3, the DNA is TGTGCCAGCAGCCGGTTGCACGAGCAGTACTTC.

This chain joins TRBV5-1 and TRBJ1-1; 7 bases map to TRBD1. V trimming: 0 bases; J trimming: 6 bases; junction bases outside the gene matches: 11. CDR1 and CDR2 from the germline V gene are SGHRS and YFSETQ. This CDR3 is built from 16 residues. The CDR3 is CASSLVRQGSRAEAFF. Here the CDR3 DNA reads TGCGCCAGCAGCTTGGTTAGACAGGGAAGTAGGGCTGAAGCTTTCTTT.

V usage is TRBV28 and J usage is TRBJ1-2; 8 nucleotides line up with TRBD1. V trimming: 3 bases; J trimming: 8 bases; junction bases outside the gene matches: 5. The CDR3 contains 13 residues. Germline CDR1 reads MDHEN; CDR2 reads SYDVKM. The CDR3: CASSFTAGGGYTF. CDR3 DNA: TGTGCCAGCAGTTTTACGGCAGGGGGCGGCTACACCTTC.